This T cell receptor (beta chain) stems from a study of blood T cell repertoires in COVID-19. Study at large: Some COVID-19 samples were acute and others convalescent; all came from the United States, Italy and Spain.

Participants spanned ages roughly 18 to 90 years and resided in roughly 22 US areas. Cohort assignment relied on participant-reported clinical history. In the study's own analysis: Using reference gene primer amplification, nucleated cell counts were estimated. TCRdb's copy holds only in-frame clones and misses some; the assay was immunoSEQ multiplex PCR. D and trimming were read from the DNA, whereas the V and J calls and clone size are those reported in that table. Among a few hundred thousand clones, about 90% were seen once, and the ten largest hold roughly 2%. The CDR3 runs 15 residues. Germline CDR1 and CDR2: SEHNR and FQNEAQ (reference sequence). With 2 bases clipped from V and 9 bases from J, the junction kept 8 bases outside the gene matches.

The clonotype comes from a middle-aged man in a cohort exposed to, infected with or recovered from COVID-19 (not recorded which). Specimen: PBMCs or T cells enriched from blood (not recorded which). The chain uses TRBV7-9 and TRBJ2-1; TRBD2 agrees at 9 bases. The CDR3 reads CASSLSSGTNSEQFF. Here the CDR3 DNA reads TGTGCCAGCAGCTTATCTAGCGGGACTAATAGTGAGCAGTTCTTC.